A selection of T cell receptor beta chains follows, all from one sample in a study of T-cell reconstitution after alpha-beta-depleted transplantation in children. TCRdb ran MiXCR on the PCR reads and lists one entry per CDR3 protein. The profile covers 500,000 or so distinct CDR3 sequences, with around a third appearing a single time and 2% to 3% taken by the ten largest. Material: PBMCs from the stem cell graft donor, obtained from the stem cell graft. Receptors originate from a human donor who donated a stem cell graft to a child with aplastic anemia. CDR3s include the opening cysteine and the closing phenylalanine or tryptophan. Part of the rows lack a size; the others show once, few, many or a class for expanded clones.

CDR3: CASSYNRVDTGELFF; size: NA; V: TRBV6-5; J: TRBJ2-2
CDR3: CAWSVHRNTEAFF; size: NA; V: TRBV30; J: TRBJ1-1
CDR3: CASSLRPASSTDTQYF; size: NA; V: TRBV7-2; J: TRBJ2-3
CDR3: CASSLDIRGTGELFF; size: NA; V: TRBV11-2; J: TRBJ2-2
CDR3: CASSFTPGPDPYGYTF; size: NA; V: TRBV5-1; J: TRBJ1-2
CDR3: CASSQDGQLEGYTF; size: few; V: TRBV4-1; J: TRBJ1-2
CDR3: CASSDRLAGSGEQYF; size: many; V: TRBV7-9; J: TRBJ2-7
CDR3: CASSQDLVSETQYF; size: once; V: TRBV3-1; J: TRBJ2-5
CDR3: CASRSRLGTGELFF; size: NA; V: TRBV19; J: TRBJ2-2
CDR3: CASSPAKNEQFF; size: few; V: TRBV6-2/TRBV6-3; J: TRBJ2-1
CDR3: CASSLSQGTLNEQYF; size: NA; V: TRBV7-2; J: TRBJ2-7